This TCR beta chain was captured in a study of high-grade serous ovarian cancer treatment subgroups. General observations from the study: Same-patient tumor repertoires overlapped at about 0.095 to 0.79; different patients barely overlapped. Bulk tumor TCR sequencing gave no spatial information.

Notes on this clone: Its specificity is unknown.

Tumor samples were obtained before definitive surgery or chemotherapy. V lost 6 bases and J lost 8; bases outside the gene matches: 3. The CDR3 extends over 11 amino acids. Germline-derived CDR1 and CDR2 are MGHDK and SYGVNS. The table came from immunoSEQ multiplex PCR; TCRdb's copy has only in-frame clones and leaves some out. The repertoire holds 800 to 1,100 clones, with roughly 80% as singletons. The TCR sequence derives from a human donor with high-grade serous ovarian cancer. The V call is TRBV25-1, the J call TRBJ1-1, with TRBD1 matching over 7 bases. Specimen: tumor tissue. The CDR3 sequence is CASRLDREAFF. CDR3 nucleotide sequence: TGTGCCAGCAGATTGGACAGGGAAGCTTTCTTT.